Presented here are 31 T cell receptor beta chains from one specimen sequenced in a study of regulatory T cells in long-lasting Graves disease. Described time point: persistent/refractory GD, antithyroid drugs over 5 years with positive TRAb. Making the TCR library involved RNA that had been extracted from PBMCs. Construction of the TCR beta libraries employed iRepertoire HTBI primers in conjunction with Arm-PCR of CDR3 regions. MiXCR was run by TCRdb on the multiplex PCR reads, yielding one entry per CDR3 protein. The table includes 400,000 to 450,000 distinct CDR3 sequences, around 20% detected once. Source: peripheral blood mononuclear cells (PBMCs), taken when the disease was refractory, from a patient treated with antithyroid drugs. The receptors originated from a female donor with Graves disease.

Comments on this clonotype: Just one base apart from a much larger clone, this may be a read error. This chain connects TRBV2 to TRBJ2-7; no definite D call. The V end lost 7 bases, the J end lost 4 bases, and 5 bases lay between the germline ends. Per the germline V gene, CDR1 is SNHLY and CDR2 is FYNNEI. The CDR3 consists of 10 residues. CDR3 sequence reads: CASNGYEQYF. The CDR3 DNA sequence: TGTGCCAGCAATGGGTACGAGCAGTACTTC.

This clonotype was observed a few times. This chain connects TRBV30 to TRBJ2-7; D is unclear. There are 12 residues in the CDR3. Per the germline V gene, CDR1 is GTSNPN and CDR2 is SVGIG (reference sequence). Trimming stripped 3 bases from V and 1 base from J, with 7 bases between. DNA of the CDR3: TGTGCCTGGAGAACAATGTCCTACGAGCAGTACTTC. Encoded protein: CAWRTMSYEQYF.

In this sample, this clonotype turned up many times. The rearrangement links TRBV2 to TRBJ1-5; D gene uncertain. Germline V lookup: CDR1 SNHLY, CDR2 FYNNEI. V shed 1 base and J shed 0 bases, with 13 bases lying between them. The CDR3 contains 17 residues. CDR3 loop: CASSEVITAVSNQPQHF. The CDR3 region has the DNA TGTGCCAGCAGTGAAGTAATCACGGCAGTTAGCAATCAGCCCCAGCATTTT.

Only a few counts were recorded for this clonotype. The chain employs TRBV4-1 and TRBJ1-2; TRBD1 is a possible D gene (5 bases). Trimming removed 0 bases from V and 8 bases from J, with 13 bases in between. The CDR3 is made up of 14 amino acids. From germline, CDR1 is MGHRA and CDR2 YSYEKL. The CDR3 protein is CASSQDPGDGGYTF. The CDR3 DNA reads TGCGCCAGCAGCCAAGATCCCGGGGACGGCGGCTACACCTTC.

This clonotype was found a few times. V is TRBV20-1 and J is TRBJ1-6, with D maybe TRBD1 (6 bases). The CDR3 runs to 16 residues. Trimming removed 0 bases from V and 16 bases from J, with 25 bases in between. Germline-derived CDR1 and CDR2 are DFQATT and SNEGSKA (reference sequence). The CDR3 spells CSARDPGRGRREALHF. CDR3 bases: TGCAGTGCTAGAGATCCTGGCAGGGGTAGAAGGGAAGCTCTCCACTTT.

This clonotype appeared many times. The V gene is TRBV20-1, the J gene TRBJ1-1; perhaps TRBD1 as D (6 bases). The CDR3 is 16 residues long. In germline, CDR1 is DFQATT, CDR2 SNEGSKA (reference sequence). Trimming took 5 bases from V and 3 from J, leaving 22 bases between them. The CDR3 region has the DNA TGCAGTGCTGTACGAATTCAACAGGGTTGGGACACTGAAGCTTTCTTT. Its protein product is CSAVRIQQGWDTEAFF.

The chain has TRBV28 and TRBJ2-7; no reliable D call. Germline loops: CDR1 MDHEN, CDR2 SYDVKM. Trimming stripped 4 bases from V and 3 bases from J, with 10 bases between. This CDR3 spans 13 amino acids. CDR3 loop: CASSSSHLYEQYF. In DNA form, the CDR3 reads TGTGCCAGCAGTTCCAGCCACCTCTACGAGCAGTACTTC.

Details on this clonotype: A much larger clone is a single base away; this may be a read error. The V gene is TRBV6-1, the J gene TRBJ1-2; D may be TRBD1 (5 bases). The CDR3 is made up of 13 amino acids. Germline V gene data show CDR1 as MNHNS and CDR2 as SASEGT. CDR3 region: CASSHGGQYGYIF. Here the CDR3 DNA reads TGTGCCAGCAGTCACGGAGGACAATATGGCTACATCTTC.

The rearrangement links TRBV9 to TRBJ2-2, with D maybe TRBD1 (6 bases). The V and J ends lost 3 bases and 1 base respectively, with 10 bases between them. CDR1 and CDR2 from the germline V gene are SGDLS and YYNGEE. The CDR3 runs to 15 residues. The CDR3 nucleotides are TGTGCCAGCAGCGGGGACATTAGGAACACCGGGGAGCTGTTTTTT. Translation: CASSGDIRNTGELFF.

The V gene is TRBV24-1, the J gene TRBJ2-5, with 9 positions matching TRBD2. With 9 bases clipped from V and 2 bases from J, the junction kept 12 bases outside the gene matches. Germline assignment: CDR1 KGHDR and CDR2 SFDVKD. The CDR3 has 16 amino acids. CDR3 nucleotides: TGTGCCACCGCACCTTCGGGTAGCGGGGGTCAAGAGACCCAGTACTTC. Translating gives CATAPSGSGGQETQYF.

The gene calls are TRBV11-3 and TRBJ2-2, with TRBD2 identical over 10 bases. The CDR3 contains 21 residues. Looked up from germline, CDR1 is SGHNT and CDR2 is YENEEA. The V segment lost 4 bases and the J segment 0 bases; nucleotides outside the gene matches: 17. CDR3 DNA: TGTGCCAGCAGCTCGCGGACTAGCGGAACGAATATACACGCGAACACCGGGGAGCTGTTTTTT. Amino acid sequence: CASSSRTSGTNIHANTGELFF. The whole variable domain, filled in from reference TRBV11-3 and TRBJ2-2, reads EAGVVQSPRYKIIEKKQPVAFWCNPISGHNTLYWYLQNLGQGPELLIRYENEEAVDDSQLPKDRFSAERLKGVDSTLKIQPAELGDSAVYLCASSSRTSGTNIHANTGELFFGEGSRLTVL.

The CDR3 is CASSTRSAGGTEAFF. Here the CDR3 DNA reads TGTGCCAGCAGTACACGCTCGGCGGGAGGCACTGAAGCTTTCTTT. The rearrangement links TRBV28 to TRBJ1-1; D is unclear. CDR1 MDHEN and CDR2 SYDVKM come from the germline V gene. V shed 5 bases and J shed 4 bases, with 17 bases lying between them. The CDR3 is 15 residues long.

This chain links TRBV30 with TRBJ2-5; 9 bases match TRBD1. The junction had 12 bases not matched to a gene; V was cut back by 5 bases and J by 5 bases. The CDR3 has 15 residues. Per germline, CDR1 GTSNPN and CDR2 SVGIG (reference sequence). In DNA, the CDR3 is TGTGCCTGGTCCCTCACAGGGGGCTCCAGGGAGACCCAGTACTTC. Translated, it gives CAWSLTGGSRETQYF. Drawing the rest from reference TRBV30 and TRBJ2-5, the complete variable domain is SQTIHQWPATLVQPVGSPLSLECTVEGTSNPNLYWYRQAAGRGLQLLFYSVGIGQISSEVPQNLSASRPQDRQFILSSKKLLLSDSGFYLCAWSLTGGSRETQYFGPGTRLLVL.

A few counts support this clonotype. The chain has TRBV6-1 and TRBJ2-7, with TRBD2 identical over 13 bases. The germline V gene has CDR1 MNHNS and CDR2 SASEGT. The CDR3 length is 14 residues. V lost 6 bases, J lost 5 bases, and 4 bases stayed unmatched. In DNA form, the CDR3 reads TGTGCCAGCAGGATCGGGACTAGCGGGAACGAGCAGTACTTC. Residues: CASRIGTSGNEQYF.

This clonotype was observed many times. The chain is built from TRBV19 and TRBJ1-2; a weak D match, TRBD1 (5 bases). With 3 bases removed from V and 5 bases from J, the gap between germline ends came to 13 bases. CDR1 and CDR2 (germline): LNHDA, SQIVND (reference sequence). The CDR3 totals 14 residues. CDR3 DNA: TGTGCCAGTAGTATCTCCACAGGCCAATATGGCTACACCTTC. Residues: CASSISTGQYGYTF.

This clonotype was seen more than once but under ten times. The chain combines TRBV6-2 or TRBV6-3 with TRBJ1-1; D unresolved. CDR3 size: 12 residues. The germline V gene encodes CDR1 MNHEY and CDR2 SVGEGT. V was trimmed by 5 bases and J by 6 bases, leaving 10 bases between them. As DNA, the CDR3 is TGTGCCAGCAGTGATAAACCGGCTGAAGCTTTCTTT. Its protein product is CASSDKPAEAFF.

This clonotype was seen at least ten times. The junction departs from the called germline gene at one end, perhaps through a read error. The rearrangement joins TRBV5-1 to TRBJ2-7; TRBD2 aligns across 8 bases. There are 13 residues in the CDR3. CDR1 SGHRS and CDR2 YFSETQ come from the germline V gene. This CDR3 reads CASSPSGRSEQYF. In DNA, the CDR3 is TGTGCCAGCAGCCCAAGCGGGAGATCCGAGCAGTACTTC.

This chain uses TRBV6-2 or TRBV6-3 with TRBJ1-5; the match to TRBD1 covers 7 bases. The CDR3 length is 16 residues. Germline-derived CDR1 and CDR2 are MNHEY and SVGEGT. Losses at the gene ends were 5 bases for V and 0 bases for J; bases not matched to a gene: 7. The CDR3 DNA is TGTGCCAGCAGTCTAAGACAGGGCTCTAGCAATCAGCCCCAGCATTTT. Translated, it gives CASSLRQGSSNQPQHF.

In the case of this clonotype: A clone one base away is much larger, so this may be a read error. The V and J genes are TRBV5-4 and TRBJ2-5; a possible D gene is TRBD2 (6 bases). Germline assignment: CDR1 SGHNT and CDR2 YYREEE (reference sequence). V was clipped by 2 bases and J by 7 bases, with 18 bases between them. CDR3 length: 15 amino acids. This chain's CDR3 is CASSLGLGDGGTQYF. CDR3 nucleotides: TGTGCCAGCAGCTTAGGGTTAGGGGACGGGGGGACCCAGTACTTC. The variable domain in full, completed from reference TRBV5-4 and TRBJ2-5, reads ETGVTQSPTHLIKTRGQQVTLRCSSQSGHNTVSWYQQALGQGPQFIFQYYREEENGRGNFPPRFSGLQFPNYSSELNVNALELDDSALYLCASSLGLGDGGTQYFGPGTRLLVL.

V usage is TRBV5-1 and J usage is TRBJ2-7, with 11 bases matching TRBD2. The ends lost 4 bases at V and 0 bases at J; junction bases unmatched: 3. Germline V gene lookup returns CDR1 SGHRS and CDR2 YFSETQ. The CDR3 contains 15 residues. The CDR3 sequence: CASSPTSGNSYEQYF. In DNA form, the CDR3 reads TGCGCCAGCAGCCCGACTAGCGGGAACTCCTACGAGCAGTACTTC. The full variable domain, rest sourced from reference TRBV5-1 and TRBJ2-7, is KAGVTQTPRYLIKTRGQQVTLSCSPISGHRSVSWYQQTPGQGLQFLFEYFSETQRNKGNFPGRFSGRQFSNSRSEMNVSTLELGDSALYLCASSPTSGNSYEQYFGPGTRLTVT.

This clonotype was detected many times. This chain connects TRBV7-3 to TRBJ2-7; tentative D call: TRBD2 (5 bases). Trimming removed 5 bases from V and 0 bases from J, with 8 bases in between. The CDR3 length is 13 residues. Germline loops: CDR1 SGHTA, CDR2 FQGTGA. Written as DNA, the CDR3 is TGTGCCAGCAGCGTAGCGCCCTCCTACGAGCAGTACTTC. As protein: CASSVAPSYEQYF.

The rearrangement joins TRBV5-5 to TRBJ2-6; TRBD1 or TRBD2 may be the D gene (5 bases each). V lost 4 bases and J 1 base, leaving 15 bases between the germline ends. This CDR3 is 17 amino acids long. Germline V gives CDR1 SGHKS, CDR2 YYEKEE (reference sequence). CDR3 in DNA: TGTGCCAGCAGCCCGGGAACAGGCGTTTCTGGGGCCAACGTCCTGACTTTC. Protein sequence: CASSPGTGVSGANVLTF.

The rearrangement links TRBV6-1 to TRBJ1-2; perhaps TRBD1 as D (5 bases). Germline CDR1 is MNHNS and CDR2 is SASEGT. The CDR3 has 13 amino acids. Deletions cut 8 bases from V and 4 bases from J, with 14 bases between. Written as DNA, the CDR3 is TGTGCCAGCCGGGGCAGGGTAATCTATGGCTACACCTTC. Protein sequence: CASRGRVIYGYTF.

Only a few counts were recorded for this clonotype. This chain links TRBV20-1 with TRBJ2-7; D is possibly TRBD2 (7 bases). The CDR3 covers 16 residues. CDR1 and CDR2 from the germline V gene are DFQATT and SNEGSKA (reference sequence). Trimming removed 5 bases from V and 2 bases from J, with 22 bases in between. The CDR3 DNA reads as TGCAGTGCTCCCCGGTCGGGGGGCTCTTACCCCTACGAGCAGTACTTC. Protein product: CSAPRSGGSYPYEQYF.

This chain uses TRBV7-3 with TRBJ2-7; 8 bases match TRBD2. This CDR3 comprises 14 residues. In germline, CDR1 is SGHTA, CDR2 FQGTGA. The V segment lost 5 bases and the J segment 2 bases; nucleotides outside the gene matches: 5. CDR3: CASSITSGPYEQYF. The CDR3 DNA reads as TGTGCCAGCAGCATTACTAGCGGCCCCTACGAGCAGTACTTC. Full variable domain (missing parts from reference TRBV7-3 and TRBJ2-7): GAGVSQTPSNKVTEKGKYVELRCDPISGHTALYWYRQSLGQGPEFLIYFQGTGAADDSGLPNDRFFAVRPEGSVSTLKIQRTERGDSAVYLCASSITSGPYEQYFGPGTRLTVT.

This clonotype was picked up many times. The chain is built from TRBV6-5 and TRBJ1-5, with a weak D call TRBD1 (5 bases). The CDR3 sequence is 15 residues long. Germline CDR1 reads MNHEY; CDR2 reads SVGAGI. Trimming left V 4 bases short and J 2 bases short, with 12 bases between. CDR3 DNA: TGTGCCAGCAGTTCCAGGGTAGGAGGCAATCAGCCCCAGCATTTT. This codes for CASSSRVGGNQPQHF.

This clonotype was counted a few times. This chain joins TRBV6-4 and TRBJ1-1; D possibly corresponds to TRBD1 (5 bases). This CDR3 spans 15 amino acids. The germline V gene has CDR1 MRHNA and CDR2 SNTAGT. V gave up 8 bases and J gave up 2 bases, with 18 bases separating them. Here the CDR3 DNA reads TGTGCCAGCCGAACAGACCGGGACGCCAACACTGAAGCTTTCTTT. Its protein product is CASRTDRDANTEAFF.

This clonotype has a handful of counts. V usage is TRBV19 and J usage is TRBJ2-7, with 10 bases matching TRBD2. This CDR3 has 16 residues. In germline, CDR1 is LNHDA, CDR2 SQIVND (reference sequence). Trimming removed 6 bases from V and 6 bases from J; junction bases left unmatched: 14. In DNA form, the CDR3 reads TGTGCCAGTAGGACTGCGATAGCGGGAGGCCCCGCCGAGCAGTACTTC. Protein sequence: CASRTAIAGGPAEQYF.

To note about this clonotype: A single base separates this from a much larger clone, so it may be a read error. The chain combines TRBV12-3 or TRBV12-4 with TRBJ1-5; perhaps TRBD1 as D (5 bases). The CDR3 has 15 residues. CDR3 coding DNA: TGTGCCAGCAGTTTAGGTGACAGACGAGATCAGCTCCAGCATTTT. This encodes CASSLGDRRDQLQHF.

This clonotype occurred many times. The gene calls are TRBV12-3 or TRBV12-4 and TRBJ2-2; D may be TRBD1 or TRBD2 (5 bases each). The V and J ends lost 6 bases and 0 bases respectively, with 14 bases between them. The CDR3 loop spans 16 amino acids. CDR3 protein: CASSLGRRANTGELFF. CDR3 nucleotide sequence: TGTGCCAGCAGCTTGGGGCGGCGGGCGAACACCGGGGAGCTGTTTTTT.

The chain employs TRBV7-6 and TRBJ1-2, with 9 bases that match TRBD1. The CDR3 has 15 residues. Germline-derived CDR1 and CDR2 are SGHVS and FNYEAQ. The ends lost 5 bases at V and 6 bases at J; junction bases unmatched: 10. CDR3 sequence reads: CASSHRTGAVHGYTF. In nucleotides, the CDR3 is TGTGCCAGCAGCCACCGGACAGGGGCGGTTCATGGCTACACCTTC.